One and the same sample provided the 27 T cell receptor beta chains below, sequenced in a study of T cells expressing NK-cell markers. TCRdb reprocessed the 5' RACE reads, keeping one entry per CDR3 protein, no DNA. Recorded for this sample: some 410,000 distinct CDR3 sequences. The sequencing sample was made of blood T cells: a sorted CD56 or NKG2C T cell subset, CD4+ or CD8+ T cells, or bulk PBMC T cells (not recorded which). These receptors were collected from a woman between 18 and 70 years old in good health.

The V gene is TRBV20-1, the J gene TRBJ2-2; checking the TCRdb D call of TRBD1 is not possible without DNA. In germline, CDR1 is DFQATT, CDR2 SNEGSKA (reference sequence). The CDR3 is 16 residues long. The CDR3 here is CSARDWSRGNTGELFF.

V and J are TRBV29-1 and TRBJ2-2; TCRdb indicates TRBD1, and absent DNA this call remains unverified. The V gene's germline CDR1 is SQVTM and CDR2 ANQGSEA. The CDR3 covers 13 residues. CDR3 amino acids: CSARLDRIGELFF.

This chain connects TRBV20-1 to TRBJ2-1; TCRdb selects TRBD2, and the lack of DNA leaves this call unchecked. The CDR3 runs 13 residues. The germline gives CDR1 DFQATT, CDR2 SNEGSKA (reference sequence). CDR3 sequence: CSATTSGSHEQFF.

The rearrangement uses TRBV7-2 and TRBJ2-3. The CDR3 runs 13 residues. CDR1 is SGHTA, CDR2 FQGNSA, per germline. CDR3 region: CASSLVLRDTQYF.

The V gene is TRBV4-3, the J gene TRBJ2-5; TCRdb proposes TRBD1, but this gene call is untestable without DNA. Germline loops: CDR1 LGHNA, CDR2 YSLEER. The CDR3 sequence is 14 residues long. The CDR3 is CASSQDAGGETQYF.

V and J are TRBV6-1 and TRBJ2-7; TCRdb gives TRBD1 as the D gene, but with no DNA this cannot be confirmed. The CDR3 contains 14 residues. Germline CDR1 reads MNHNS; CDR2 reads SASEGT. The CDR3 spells CASSTSGTAYEQYF.

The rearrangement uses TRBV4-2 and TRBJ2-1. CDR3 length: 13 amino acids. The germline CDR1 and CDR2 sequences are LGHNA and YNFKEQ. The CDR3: CASSQGWSNEQFF.

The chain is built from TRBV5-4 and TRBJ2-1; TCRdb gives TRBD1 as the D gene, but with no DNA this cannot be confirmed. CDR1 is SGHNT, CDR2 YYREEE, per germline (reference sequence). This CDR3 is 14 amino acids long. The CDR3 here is CASSALGDNNEQFF.

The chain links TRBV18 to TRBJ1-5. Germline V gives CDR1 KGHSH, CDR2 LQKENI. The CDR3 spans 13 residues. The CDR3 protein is CASSDGKNQPQHF.

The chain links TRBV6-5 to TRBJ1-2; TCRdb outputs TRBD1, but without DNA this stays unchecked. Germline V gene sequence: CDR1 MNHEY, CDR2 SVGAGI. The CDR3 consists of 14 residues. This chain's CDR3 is CASSFAGVDYGYTF.

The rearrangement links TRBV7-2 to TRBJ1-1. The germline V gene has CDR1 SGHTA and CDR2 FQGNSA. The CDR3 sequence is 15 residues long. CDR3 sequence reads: CASSFTYGRNTEAFF. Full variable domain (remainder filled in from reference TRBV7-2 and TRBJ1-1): GAGVSQSPSNKVTEKGKDVELRCDPISGHTALYWYRQSLGQGLEFLIYFQGNSAPDKSGLPSDRFSAERTGGSVSTLTIQRTQQEDSAVYLCASSFTYGRNTEAFFGQGTRLTVV.

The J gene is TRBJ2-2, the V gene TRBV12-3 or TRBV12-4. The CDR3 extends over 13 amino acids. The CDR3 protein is CASRSLGTGELFF.

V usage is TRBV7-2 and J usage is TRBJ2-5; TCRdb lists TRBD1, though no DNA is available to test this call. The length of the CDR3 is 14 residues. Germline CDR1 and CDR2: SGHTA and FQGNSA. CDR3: CASSFRTVRETQYF.

The CDR3: CSVSGTQETQYF. V gene TRBV29-1 combines with J gene TRBJ2-5; TCRdb's D gene call, TRBD2, goes unchecked for lack of DNA. The CDR3 runs 12 residues. Germline assignment: CDR1 SQVTM and CDR2 ANQGSEA.

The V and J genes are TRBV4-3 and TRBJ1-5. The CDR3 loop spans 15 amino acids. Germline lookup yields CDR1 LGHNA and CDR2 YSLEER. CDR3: CASSQEFTLNQPQHF.

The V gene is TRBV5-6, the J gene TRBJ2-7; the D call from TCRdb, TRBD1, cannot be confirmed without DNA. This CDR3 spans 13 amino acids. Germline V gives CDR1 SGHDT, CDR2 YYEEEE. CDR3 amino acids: CASSLEDSYEQYF.

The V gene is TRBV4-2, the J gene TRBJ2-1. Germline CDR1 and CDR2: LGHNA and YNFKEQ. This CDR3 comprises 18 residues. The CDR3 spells CASSQAPYGTGSYNEQFF.

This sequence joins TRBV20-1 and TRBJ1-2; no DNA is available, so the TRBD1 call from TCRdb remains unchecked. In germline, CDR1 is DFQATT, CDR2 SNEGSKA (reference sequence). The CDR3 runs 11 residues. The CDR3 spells CSARQGHGYTF.

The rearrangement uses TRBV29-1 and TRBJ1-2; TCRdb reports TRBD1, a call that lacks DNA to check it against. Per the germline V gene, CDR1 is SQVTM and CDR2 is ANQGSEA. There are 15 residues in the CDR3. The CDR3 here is CSVEPLYRGGNGYTF.

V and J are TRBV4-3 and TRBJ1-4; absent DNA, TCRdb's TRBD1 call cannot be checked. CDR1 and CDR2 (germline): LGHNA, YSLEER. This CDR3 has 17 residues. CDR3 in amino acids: CASSQDYTGWIGEKLFF.

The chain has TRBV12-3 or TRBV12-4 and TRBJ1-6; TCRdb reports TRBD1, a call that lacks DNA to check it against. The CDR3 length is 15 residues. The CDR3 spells CASSPLGSYNSPLHF.

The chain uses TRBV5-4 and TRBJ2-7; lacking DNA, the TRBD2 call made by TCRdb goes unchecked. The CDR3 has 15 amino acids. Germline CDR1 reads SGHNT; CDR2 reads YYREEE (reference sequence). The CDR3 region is CASSAGTAVSYEQYF.

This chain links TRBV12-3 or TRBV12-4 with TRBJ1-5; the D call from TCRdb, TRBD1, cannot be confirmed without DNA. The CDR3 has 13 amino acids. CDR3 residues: CASRRQGPLPQHF.

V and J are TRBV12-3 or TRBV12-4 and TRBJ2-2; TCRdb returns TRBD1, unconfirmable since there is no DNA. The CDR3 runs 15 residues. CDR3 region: CASSYGTGNTGELFF.

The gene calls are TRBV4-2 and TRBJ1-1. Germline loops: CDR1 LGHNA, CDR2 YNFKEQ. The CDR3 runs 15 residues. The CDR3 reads CASSQEDFATTEAFF.

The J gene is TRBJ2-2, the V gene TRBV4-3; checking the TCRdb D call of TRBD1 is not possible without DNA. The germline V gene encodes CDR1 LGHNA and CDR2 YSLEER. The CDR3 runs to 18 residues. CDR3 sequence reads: CASSQDRGVRTGTGELFF.

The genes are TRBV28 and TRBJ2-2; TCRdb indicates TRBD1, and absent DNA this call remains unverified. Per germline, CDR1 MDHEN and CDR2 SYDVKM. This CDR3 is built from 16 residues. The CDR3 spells CASSYWDRGNTGELFF.